Sequencing of this T cell receptor (beta chain) was carried out in a study of shared clonotypes between healthy human individuals. Using immunoSEQ multiplex PCR, the repertoire was profiled, and TCRdb retains in-frame clones only, with some absent. The repertoire holds approximately 2,200,000 clones, with 85% to 95% as singletons. This CDR3 region has 12 residues. Germline CDR1 is SGHTA and CDR2 is FQGNSA. V dropped 3 bases and J dropped 7 bases, with 10 bases sitting between them. Naive CD8 cells comprised CD45RO-negative, CCR7-positively selected cells, excluding terminally differentiated effector memory CD45RA+ cells.

The clonotype comes from a man aged 18-30 years in good health. Some clones in this sample may be carry-over from other donors' samples. The sample was naive CD8+ T cells from PBMCs. V and J are TRBV7-2 and TRBJ2-7, with D perhaps TRBD2 (6 bases). CDR3 sequence (DNA): TGTGCCAGCAGCTTTTTGCGGGATGAGCAGTACTTC. Residues: CASSFLRDEQYF.